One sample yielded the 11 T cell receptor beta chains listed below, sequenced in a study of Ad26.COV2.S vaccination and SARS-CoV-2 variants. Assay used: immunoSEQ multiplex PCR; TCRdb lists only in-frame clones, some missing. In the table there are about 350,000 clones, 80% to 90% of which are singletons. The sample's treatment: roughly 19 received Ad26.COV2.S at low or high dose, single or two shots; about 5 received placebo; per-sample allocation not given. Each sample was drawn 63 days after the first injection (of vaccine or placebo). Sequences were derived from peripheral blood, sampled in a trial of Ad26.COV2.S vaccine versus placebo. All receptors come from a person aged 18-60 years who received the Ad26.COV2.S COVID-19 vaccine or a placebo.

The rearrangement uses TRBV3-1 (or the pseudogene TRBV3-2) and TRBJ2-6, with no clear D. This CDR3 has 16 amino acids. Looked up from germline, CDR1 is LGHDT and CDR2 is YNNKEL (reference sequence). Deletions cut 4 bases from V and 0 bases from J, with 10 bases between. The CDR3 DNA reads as TGTGCCAGCAGCCGGGCGCGGAGCTCTGGGGCCAACGTCCTGACTTTC. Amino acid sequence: CASSRARSSGANVLTF.

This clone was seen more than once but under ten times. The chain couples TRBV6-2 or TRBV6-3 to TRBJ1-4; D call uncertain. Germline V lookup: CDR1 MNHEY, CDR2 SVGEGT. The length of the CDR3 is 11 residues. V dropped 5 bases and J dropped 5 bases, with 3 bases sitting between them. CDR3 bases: TGTGCCAGCAGTGAGAATGAAAAACTGTTTTTT. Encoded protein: CASSENEKLFF.

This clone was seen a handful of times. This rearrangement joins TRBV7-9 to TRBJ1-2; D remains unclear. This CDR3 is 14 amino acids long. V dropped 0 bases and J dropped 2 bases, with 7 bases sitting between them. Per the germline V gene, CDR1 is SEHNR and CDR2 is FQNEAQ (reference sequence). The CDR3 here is CASSLANVNYGYTF. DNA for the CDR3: TGTGCCAGCAGCTTAGCGAATGTCAACTATGGCTACACCTTC.

CDR3 sequence (DNA): TGTGCCAGCAGCTTAGAACTAGCATTCAGTAATGAGCAGTTCTTC. Translating it yields CASSLELAFSNEQFF. The chain is built from TRBV7-8 and TRBJ2-1; D may be TRBD2 (6 bases). Trimming shortened V by 1 base and J by 7 bases, and 14 bases separated the two germline ends. The germline V gene has CDR1 SGHVS and CDR2 FQNEAQ. This CDR3 is 15 amino acids long.

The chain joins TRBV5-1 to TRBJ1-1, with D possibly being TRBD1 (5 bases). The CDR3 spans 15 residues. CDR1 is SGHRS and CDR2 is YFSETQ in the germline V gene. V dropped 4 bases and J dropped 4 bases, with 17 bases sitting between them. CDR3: CASSLEGDRGTEAFF. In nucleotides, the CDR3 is TGCGCCAGCAGCCTGGAAGGGGATAGGGGCACTGAAGCTTTCTTT. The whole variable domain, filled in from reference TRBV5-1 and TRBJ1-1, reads KAGVTQTPRYLIKTRGQQVTLSCSPISGHRSVSWYQQTPGQGLQFLFEYFSETQRNKGNFPGRFSGRQFSNSRSEMNVSTLELGDSALYLCASSLEGDRGTEAFFGQGTRLTVV.

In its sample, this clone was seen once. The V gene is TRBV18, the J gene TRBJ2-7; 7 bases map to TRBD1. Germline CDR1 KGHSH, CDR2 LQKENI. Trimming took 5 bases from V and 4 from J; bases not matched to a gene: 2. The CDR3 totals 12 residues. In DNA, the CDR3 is TGTGCCAGCTCAGCGACAGGGTACGAGCAGTACTTC. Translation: CASSATGYEQYF.

The CDR3 DNA is TGTGCCACCAGCAGAGCAAGTGGGGTAACCGGGGAGCTGTTTTTT. This gives the protein CATSRASGVTGELFF. This chain connects TRBV15 to TRBJ2-2; D is uncertain. Germline CDR1 is LNHNV and CDR2 is YYDKDF (reference sequence). The germline V and J ends were trimmed by 1 base and 5 bases, with 11 bases remaining between them. CDR3 size: 15 residues.

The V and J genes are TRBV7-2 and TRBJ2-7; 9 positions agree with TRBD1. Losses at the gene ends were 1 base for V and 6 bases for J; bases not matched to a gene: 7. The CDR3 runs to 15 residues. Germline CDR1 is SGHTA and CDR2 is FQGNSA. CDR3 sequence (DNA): TGTGCCAGCAGCTTAGAGTGGACAGGGGTCTCCGAGCAGTACTTC. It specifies CASSLEWTGVSEQYF.

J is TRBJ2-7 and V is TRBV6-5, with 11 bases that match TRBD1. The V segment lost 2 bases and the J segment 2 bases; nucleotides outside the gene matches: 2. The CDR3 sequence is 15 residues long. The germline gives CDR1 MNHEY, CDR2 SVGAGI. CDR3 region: CASSYEDRGPYEQYF. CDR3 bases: TGTGCCAGCAGTTACGAGGACAGGGGGCCCTACGAGCAGTACTTC.

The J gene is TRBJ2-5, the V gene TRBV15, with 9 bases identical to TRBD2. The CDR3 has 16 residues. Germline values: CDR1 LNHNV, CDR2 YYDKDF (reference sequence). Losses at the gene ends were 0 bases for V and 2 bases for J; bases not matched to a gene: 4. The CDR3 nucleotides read TGTGCCACCAGCAGAGATAAGCTAGCGGGACAAGAGACCCAGTACTTC. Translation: CATSRDKLAGQETQYF.

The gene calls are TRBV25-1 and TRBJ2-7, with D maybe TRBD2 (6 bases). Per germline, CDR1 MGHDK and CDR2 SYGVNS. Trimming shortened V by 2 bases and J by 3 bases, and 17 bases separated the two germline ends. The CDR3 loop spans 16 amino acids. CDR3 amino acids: CASSELTGTPHYEQYF. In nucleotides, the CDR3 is TGTGCCAGCAGTGAACTCACCGGGACTCCGCACTACGAGCAGTACTTC.